The T cell receptor (beta chain) under discussion was sequenced for a study of blood T cell repertoires in COVID-19. Study-wide background: Samples representing acute and convalescent COVID-19 were sourced from the United States, Italy and Spain. The cDNA or gDNA used as material had been derived from T cells, B-cell-depleted T cells, or PBMCs.

Clones were sequenced by immunoSEQ multiplex PCR, and TCRdb holds only the in-frame ones, with some missing. The sample records about 150,000 clones, approximately 84% being singletons. Germline CDR1 SGHTA, CDR2 FQGNSA. CDR3 length: 14 residues. V shed 5 bases, J shed 1 base, and the junction held 3 bases outside the gene matches. The origin of this receptor is a man between 65 and 85 years old with acute or convalescent COVID-19. The sequencing input was peripheral blood. V usage is TRBV7-2 and J usage is TRBJ2-5; 8 nucleotides agree with TRBD1. The CDR3 region has the DNA TGTGCCAGCAGCCCCGGGACAGGCCAAGAGACCCAGTACTTC. Encoded protein: CASSPGTGQETQYF.